A single sample gave rise to the 5 T cell receptor beta chains below, sequenced in a study of cytomegalovirus exposure and HLA in healthy donors. PCR was performed using 60 Vbeta and 13 Jbeta primers. Measured with immunoSEQ multiplex PCR; TCRdb has only the in-frame clones, and not every one. The sample has 150,000 to 160,000 clones; 80% are singletons. The sample consisted of PBMCs. These receptors came from a man aged 30 to 45 in good health and CMV-seropositive.

This chain links TRBV5-6 with TRBJ2-5; tentative D call: TRBD1 (6 bases). The CDR3 extends over 16 amino acids. Per the germline V gene, CDR1 is SGHDT and CDR2 is YYEEEE. V lost 3 bases and J 5 bases, leaving 20 bases between the germline ends. The CDR3 reads CASSWTVQGIGETQYF. CDR3 bases: TGTGCCAGCAGCTGGACGGTACAGGGAATCGGGGAGACCCAGTACTTC.

This clone was detected once. The genes are TRBV6-5 and TRBJ1-6; TRBD1 agrees at 11 bases. The CDR3 extends over 16 amino acids. Germline V lookup: CDR1 MNHEY, CDR2 SVGAGI. J gave up 10 bases and V 4 bases, and 9 bases lay outside the gene matches. CDR3 region: CASSSGQGAKGSPLHF. The CDR3 DNA reads as TGTGCCAGCAGTTCCGGACAGGGGGCGAAAGGGTCACCCCTCCACTTT.

A word on this clone: Germline and junction disagree at one end, which may indicate a read error. The chain's CDR3 is CAGRRTGEFTEKLFF. CDR3 in DNA: TGTGCCGGCAGGCGGACAGGGGAGTTTACGGAAAAACTGTTTTTT. The gene calls are TRBV6-5 and TRBJ1-4, with 9 bases fitting TRBD1. This CDR3 region has 15 residues. Germline loops: CDR1 MNHEY, CDR2 SVGAGI.

The sample holds one count of this clone. The V gene is TRBV19, the J gene TRBJ2-1; 13 bases are a match to TRBD2. The CDR3 totals 15 residues. Unmatched junction bases numbered 5, after V lost 7 bases and J lost 5 bases. Germline V gene data show CDR1 as LNHDA and CDR2 as SQIVND (reference sequence). The CDR3 region is CASKKGTSGNNEQFF. The CDR3 DNA reads TGTGCCAGTAAAAAGGGGACTAGCGGGAACAATGAGCAGTTCTTC. The full variable domain, with the rest looked up from reference TRBV19 and TRBJ2-1, is DGGITQSPKYLFRKEGQNVTLSCEQNLNHDAMYWYRQDPGQGLRLIYYSQIVNDFQKGDIAEGYSVSREKKESFPLTVTSAQKNPTAFYLCASKKGTSGNNEQFFGPGTRLTVL.

The chain employs TRBV7-9 and TRBJ2-7, with a weak D call TRBD1 (5 bases). CDR1 SEHNR and CDR2 FQNEAQ come from the germline V gene (reference sequence). The V end was cut by 4 bases, the J end by 3 bases, with 10 bases between. This CDR3 has 13 residues. The CDR3: CASSSGLVYEQYF. The CDR3 DNA reads as TGTGCCAGCAGCTCAGGGCTCGTCTACGAGCAGTACTTC.